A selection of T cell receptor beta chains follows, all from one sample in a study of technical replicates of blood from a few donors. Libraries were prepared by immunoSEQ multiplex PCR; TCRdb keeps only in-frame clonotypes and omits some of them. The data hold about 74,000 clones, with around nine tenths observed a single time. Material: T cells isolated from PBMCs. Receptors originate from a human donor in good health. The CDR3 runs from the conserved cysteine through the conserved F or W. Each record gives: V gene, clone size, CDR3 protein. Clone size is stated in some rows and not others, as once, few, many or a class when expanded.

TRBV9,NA,CASSVAYLGRGNEQFF
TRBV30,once,CALSRGFNTGELFF
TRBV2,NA,CASGISGRIDTQYF
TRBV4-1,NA,CASSQKALAGVDEQFF
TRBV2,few,CASSPAGYNEQFF
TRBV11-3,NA,CATEYTGKAFF
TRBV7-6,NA,CASSLDWALTAGELFF
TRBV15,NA,CATSKGQESSYEQYF
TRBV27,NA,CASKFHVNTEAFF
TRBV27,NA,CASSFREQETQYF
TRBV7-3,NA,CASSAQTGEYEQYF
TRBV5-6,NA,CASSIGSDYEQYF
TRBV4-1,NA,CASSQEEGASRYGYTF
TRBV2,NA,CASILGTGEKLFF
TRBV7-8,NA,CASSLGVRGTYNEQFF
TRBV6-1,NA,CASSEAPTRDEQYF
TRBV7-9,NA,CASSLFTGSNEKLFF